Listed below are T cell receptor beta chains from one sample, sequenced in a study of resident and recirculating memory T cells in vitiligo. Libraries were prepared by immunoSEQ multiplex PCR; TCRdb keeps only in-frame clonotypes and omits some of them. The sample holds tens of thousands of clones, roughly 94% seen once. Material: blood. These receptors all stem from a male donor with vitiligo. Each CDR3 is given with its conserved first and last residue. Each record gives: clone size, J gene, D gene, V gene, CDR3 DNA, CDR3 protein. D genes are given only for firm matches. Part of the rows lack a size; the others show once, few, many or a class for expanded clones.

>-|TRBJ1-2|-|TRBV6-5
TGTGCCAGCAGTACTGATCCAAACTATGGCTACACCTTC
CASSTDPNYGYTF
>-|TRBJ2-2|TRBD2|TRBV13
TGTGCCAGCAGCTTGACGACTAGCGGGAGAGTTAACACCGGGGAGCTGTTTTTT
CASSLTTSGRVNTGELFF
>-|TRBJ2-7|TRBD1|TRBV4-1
TGCGCCAGCAGCCCCTTGGGACAGGGTCTCTACGAGCAGTACTTC
CASSPLGQGLYEQYF
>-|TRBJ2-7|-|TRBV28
TGTGCCAGCAGTTTAAATCCGTCGGGGGTATACTCCTACGAGCAGTACTTC
CASSLNPSGVYSYEQYF
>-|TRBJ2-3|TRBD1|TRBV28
TGTGCCAGCCATCCGGGACAGGGGGTGACTAGCACAGATACGCAGTATTTT
CASHPGQGVTSTDTQYF
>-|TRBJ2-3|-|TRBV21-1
TGTGCCAGCAGCAAAGCCCCAGGACTAGCGAGAAGCACAGATACGCAGTATTTT
CASSKAPGLARSTDTQYF
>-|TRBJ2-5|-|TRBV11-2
TGTGCCAGCAGCCCTCTCGACGGGAGTGGCCAAGAGACCCAGTACTTC
CASSPLDGSGQETQYF
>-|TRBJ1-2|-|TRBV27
TGTGCCAGCAGTTTATCCGCATGGCAGGGCTACACCTTC
CASSLSAWQGYTF
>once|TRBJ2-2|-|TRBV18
TGTGCCAGCTCACCAGTAGTGAACACCGGGGAGCTGTTTTTT
CASSPVVNTGELFF
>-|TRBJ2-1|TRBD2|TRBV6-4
TGTGCCAGCAGTGACGGACTAGCGAATGAGCAGTTCTTC
CASSDGLANEQFF
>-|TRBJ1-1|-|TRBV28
TGTGCCAGCAGCTCACCAATCGGACAGACGCTCACTGAAGCTTTCTTT
CASSSPIGQTLTEAFF
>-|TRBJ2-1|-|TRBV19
TGTGCCAGTAGTACCCTCGTTGGCGGGACGGCCTACAATGAGCAGTTCTTC
CASSTLVGGTAYNEQFF
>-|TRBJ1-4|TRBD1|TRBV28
TGTGCCAACCAAAGACAGGGCCCACGTGAAAAACTGTTTTTT
CANQRQGPREKLFF
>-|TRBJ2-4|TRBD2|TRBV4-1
TGCGCCAGCAGCCAGAGGGGACTAGCGGGATCCAAAAACATTCAGTACTTC
CASSQRGLAGSKNIQYF
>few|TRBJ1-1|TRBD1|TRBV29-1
TGCAGCGTTGAGGGACAGCCTGCGGTGAACACTGAAGCTTTCTTT
CSVEGQPAVNTEAFF
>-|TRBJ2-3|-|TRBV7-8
TGTGCCAGCAGCTTAAGGGTAGCGGAGGAAGGTCCTAGCACAGATACGCAGTATTTT
CASSLRVAEEGPSTDTQYF
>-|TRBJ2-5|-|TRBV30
TGTGCCTGGAGTGTAGCTGAGACCCAGTACTTC
CAWSVAETQYF
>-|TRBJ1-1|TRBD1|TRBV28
TGTGCCAGCTGGGGGGGACAGGAGGTCTCTGAAGCTTTCTTT
CASWGGQEVSEAFF
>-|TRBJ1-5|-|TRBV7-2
TGTGCCAGCAGCTTAGTTAGGGCGGGCGGGCCCCAGCATTTT
CASSLVRAGGPQHF
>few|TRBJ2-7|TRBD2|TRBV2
TGTGCCAGCAGTGACCCTCTAGCGGGAGGGGACGAGCAGTACTTC
CASSDPLAGGDEQYF
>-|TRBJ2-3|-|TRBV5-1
TGCGCCAGCAGCTTGTGGACTGCCAACCCTAGCACAGATACGCAGTATTTT
CASSLWTANPSTDTQYF
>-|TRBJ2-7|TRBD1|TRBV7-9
TGTGCCAGCAGCTGGCCGGGACAGGGGACCTACGAGCAGTACTTC
CASSWPGQGTYEQYF
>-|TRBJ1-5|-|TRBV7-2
TGTGCCAGCAGCTTAACCAGGGATCAGCCCCAGCATTTT
CASSLTRDQPQHF
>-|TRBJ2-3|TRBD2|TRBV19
TGTGCCAGCGGGGGGGGCGAGGGCGCGGTGGATACGCAGTATTTT
CASGGGEGAVDTQYF
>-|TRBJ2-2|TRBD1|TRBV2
TGTGCCAGCAGTCCAGGACAGGGTGGCACCGGGGAGCTGTTTTTT
CASSPGQGGTGELFF
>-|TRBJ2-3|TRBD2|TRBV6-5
TGTGCCAGCAGTTGGGAGCGGGAGGAACCAGATACGCAGTATTTT
CASSWEREEPDTQYF
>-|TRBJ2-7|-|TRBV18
TGTGCCAGCTCACCACGGGCCAGGGTGGGCTCCTACGAGCAGTACTTC
CASSPRARVGSYEQYF
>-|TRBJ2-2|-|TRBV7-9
TGTGCCACCAGCCAGGGAGGAGGCGGGGAGCTGTTTTTT
CATSQGGGGELFF
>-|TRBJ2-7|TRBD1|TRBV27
TGTGCCAGCAGTTTGCGTGGGGGCAGGGGGCTCTACGAGCAGTACTTC
CASSLRGGRGLYEQYF
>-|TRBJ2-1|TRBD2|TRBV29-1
TGCAGCGTTACCCCCCGGGCGGGAGTCTCCTTTGGTGAGCAGTTCTTC
CSVTPRAGVSFGEQFF
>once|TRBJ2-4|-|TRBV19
TGTGCCAGTAGCCCCTACAAGGGGGATTCGGCCAAAAACATTCAGTACTTC
CASSPYKGDSAKNIQYF
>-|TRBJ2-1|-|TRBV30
TGTGCCTGGAGTGTATGGGAGGAGCAGTTCTTC
CAWSVWEEQFF
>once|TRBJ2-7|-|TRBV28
TGTGCCAGCAGTCTTTCCCCCGGGAGACTTAACTACGAGCAGTACTTC
CASSLSPGRLNYEQYF
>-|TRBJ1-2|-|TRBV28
TGTGCCAGCACCGCAGGAGGGAGGGAGGGACCCCCCCTAAAGGGGCACTATGGCTACACCTTC
CASTAGGREGPPLKGHYGYTF
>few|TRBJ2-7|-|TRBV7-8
TGTGCCAGCAGCTGGCCGGAGGGAAGGGGAAGCTACGAGCAGTACTTC
CASSWPEGRGSYEQYF
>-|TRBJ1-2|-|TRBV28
TGTGCCAGCAGATCGTATCGCAGGGGATCAGTAGGCTACACCTTC
CASRSYRRGSVGYTF
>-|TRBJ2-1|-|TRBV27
TGTGCCAGCAGTATCGCGGCCCCGCATAATGAGCAGTTCTTC
CASSIAAPHNEQFF
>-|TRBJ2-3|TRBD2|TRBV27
TGTGCCAGCAGTTTATCGTCCGGGGGGTACACAGATACGCAGTATTTT
CASSLSSGGYTDTQYF
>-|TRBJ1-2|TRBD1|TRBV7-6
TGTGCCAGCAGCTTACTCCGGGGTTTCTCGAAATGGCTGGGACAGGGATACGATGGCTACACCTTC
CASSLLRGFSKWLGQGYDGYTF
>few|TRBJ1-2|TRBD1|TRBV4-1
TGCGCCAGCAGCCAAGTTCTGGGACAGGGGGCTCACGGCTACACCTTC
CASSQVLGQGAHGYTF
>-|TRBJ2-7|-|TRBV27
TGTGCCAGCAGTTTATTATCTAGCAGCTTTATGTGGCAGTACTTC
CASSLLSSSFMWQYF
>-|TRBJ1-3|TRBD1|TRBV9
TGTGCCAGCAGCGGAGGGGGCCCGGGAAACACCATATATTTT
CASSGGGPGNTIYF
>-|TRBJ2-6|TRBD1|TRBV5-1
TGCGCCAGCAGCTTGGCGGGATCAGGGGGACCTGGGGCCAACGTCCTGACTTTC
CASSLAGSGGPGANVLTF
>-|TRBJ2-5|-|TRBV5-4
TGTGCCAGCAGCTCCAGGGGAACGGAGACCCAGTACTTC
CASSSRGTETQYF
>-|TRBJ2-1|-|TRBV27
TGTGCCAGCAGTTCGATTAAGTACTCGAGCGCCCCCAATGAGCAGTTCTTC
CASSSIKYSSAPNEQFF
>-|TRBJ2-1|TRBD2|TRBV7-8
TGTGCCAGCAGCGGGGGAGTAGCGGGAGATTACAATGAGCAGTTCTTC
CASSGGVAGDYNEQFF
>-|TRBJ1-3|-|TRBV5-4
TGTGCCAGCAGCTTGGGGACAGCACTCTCTGGAAACACCATATATTTT
CASSLGTALSGNTIYF
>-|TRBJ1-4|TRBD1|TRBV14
TGTGCCAGCAGCCAATCCACAGGGGGCTGGGGTGAAAAACTGTTTTTT
CASSQSTGGWGEKLFF
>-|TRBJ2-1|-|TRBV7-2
TGTGCCAGCAGCAACAGGGTAGGAAATGAGCAGTTCTTC
CASSNRVGNEQFF
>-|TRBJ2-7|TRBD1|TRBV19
TGTGCCAGTAGTCGCAGGGGGTCAGGTTTCGAGCAGTACTTC
CASSRRGSGFEQYF
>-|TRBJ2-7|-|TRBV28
TGTGCCACCAGACAGAGCTCCTACGAGCAGTACTTC
CATRQSSYEQYF
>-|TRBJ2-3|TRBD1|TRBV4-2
TGTGCCAGCAGCCAAGATCCGTGGACAGGGAGGTCGACAGATACGCAGTATTTT
CASSQDPWTGRSTDTQYF
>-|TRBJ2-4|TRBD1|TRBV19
TGTGCCAGTAGTTTCGCCGGGACAGGGACGGACATTCAGTACTTC
CASSFAGTGTDIQYF